A single sample gave rise to the 25 T cell receptor beta chains below, sequenced in a study of blood T cell repertoires in COVID-19. The method was immunoSEQ multiplex PCR; TCRdb's version includes in-frame clones alone and lacks a portion of them. The table shows approximately 130,000 clones, with approximately 77% occurring only once. What was sequenced was peripheral blood. Source of these receptors: an elderly man with acute or convalescent COVID-19.

The rearrangement joins TRBV27 to TRBJ1-1; 10 bases are a match to TRBD1. J gave up 8 bases and V 3 bases, and 6 bases lay outside the gene matches. From germline, CDR1 is MNHEY and CDR2 SMNVEV (reference sequence). The CDR3 has 14 amino acids. The DNA of the CDR3 is TGTGCCAGCAGTTTGCAGGGACAGGGGACGGAAGCTTTCTTT. Amino acid sequence: CASSLQGQGTEAFF.

This chain uses TRBV18 with TRBJ2-2; D is undetermined. This CDR3 contains 15 residues. Germline-derived CDR1 and CDR2 are KGHSH and LQKENI. V was shortened by 3 bases and J by 1 base, with 9 bases between the two germline ends. The CDR3 DNA follows: TGTGCCAGCTCACCCCCCCTACGGAACACCGGGGAGCTGTTTTTT. Its translation: CASSPPLRNTGELFF.

The V call is TRBV5-4, the J call TRBJ1-6; D uncertain. Trimming removed 0 bases from V and 0 bases from J, with 4 bases in between. CDR1 SGHNT and CDR2 YYREEE come from the germline V gene (reference sequence). This CDR3 contains 15 residues. CDR3 sequence: CASSLDSSYNSPLHF. The CDR3 DNA reads as TGTGCCAGCAGCTTGGACAGCTCCTATAATTCACCCCTCCACTTT.

This chain links TRBV18 with TRBJ1-6; the match to TRBD1 covers 7 bases. V shed 3 bases and J 7 bases; nucleotides not matched to a gene: 3. The CDR3 totals 14 residues. Germline V CDR1 and CDR2: KGHSH, LQKENI. The CDR3 DNA reads as TGTGCCAGCTCACCCGGGACAGCAAATTCACCCCTCCACTTT. It codes for CASSPGTANSPLHF.

This chain joins TRBV30 and TRBJ1-3; D is unclear. CDR1 and CDR2 from the germline V gene are GTSNPN and SVGIG (reference sequence). This CDR3 comprises 13 residues. The V gene lost 3 bases and the J gene lost 2 bases, with 8 bases spanning the gap. CDR3 in DNA: TGTGCCTGGAGCCTGGGCCCTGGAAACACCATATATTTT. This translates into CAWSLGPGNTIYF.

This clone was seen just once. The CDR3 sequence is CASRIAGGLSGELFF. The CDR3 DNA sequence: TGTGCCAGCAGGATAGCGGGGGGGCTGTCCGGGGAGCTGTTTTTT. The chain uses TRBV7-2 and TRBJ2-2; 11 bases line up with TRBD2. The germline V gene encodes CDR1 SGHTA and CDR2 FQGNSA. Germline trimming cut 6 bases from V and 6 bases from J; bases unmatched to any gene: 6. The CDR3 sequence is 15 residues long.

This clone was seen more than once but under ten times. The rearrangement uses TRBV5-6 and TRBJ2-3; 9 nucleotides line up with TRBD2. With V trimmed by 1 base and J by 3 bases, 6 bases remained unmatched. Germline CDR1 SGHDT, CDR2 YYEEEE. This CDR3 has 16 residues. This CDR3 reads CASSLLGGGATDTQYF. The DNA of the CDR3 is TGTGCCAGCAGCTTGTTGGGCGGGGGGGCAACAGATACGCAGTATTTT.

The chain has TRBV4-2 and TRBJ1-4, with D unclear. Per germline, CDR1 LGHNA and CDR2 YNFKEQ. This CDR3 comprises 16 residues. V lost 0 bases and J lost 3, with 11 bases in between. This chain's CDR3 is CASSQDGQASNEKLFF. For the CDR3, the DNA is TGTGCCAGCAGCCAAGATGGGCAAGCTTCTAATGAAAAACTGTTTTTT.

V is TRBV24-1 and J is TRBJ2-3; D not certain. From germline, CDR1 is KGHDR and CDR2 SFDVKD. Trimming took 4 bases from V and 4 from J, leaving 8 bases between them. There are 13 residues in the CDR3. The CDR3 here is CATSDDSADTQYF. The CDR3 region has the DNA TGTGCCACCAGTGACGATTCGGCAGATACGCAGTATTTT.

The chain carries TRBV6-5 and TRBJ1-2; D is undetermined. There are 12 residues in the CDR3. Trimming took off 5 bases at V and 0 bases at J, with 4 bases between the two ends. In germline, CDR1 is MNHEY, CDR2 SVGAGI. The CDR3 nucleotides read TGTGCCAGCAGTCAGGCTAACTATGGCTACACCTTC. Translated: CASSQANYGYTF.

The rearrangement links TRBV2 to TRBJ1-4; TRBD1 might be the D (6 bases). From germline, CDR1 is SNHLY and CDR2 FYNNEI. The CDR3 totals 13 residues. The ends were cut back, 11 bases at V and 5 bases at J, with 15 bases in the middle. CDR3 loop: CAAATGENEKLFF. The CDR3, as DNA: TGTGCCGCCGCGACAGGAGAGAATGAAAAACTGTTTTTT.

CDR3 in DNA: TGCGCCAGCAGCCAAGACGGGGTAGGGGCGGGGGTGGATACGCAGTATTTT. It is translated as CASSQDGVGAGVDTQYF. The rearrangement uses TRBV4-3 and TRBJ2-3; 7 bases line up with TRBD2. This CDR3 has 17 residues. From germline, CDR1 is LGHNA and CDR2 YSLEER. V dropped 0 bases and J dropped 6; count of bases not matched to a gene: 12.

The V gene is TRBV7-2, the J gene TRBJ2-7; 12 nucleotides match TRBD2. The CDR3 totals 15 residues. The V gene's germline CDR1 is SGHTA and CDR2 FQGNSA. Trimming removed 4 bases from V and 7 bases from J; junction bases left unmatched: 8. The chain's CDR3 is CASSSGLAGQDEQYF. In DNA form, the CDR3 reads TGTGCCAGCAGCTCTGGACTAGCGGGGCAAGATGAGCAGTACTTC.

This clone was seen only a few times. The genes are TRBV2 and TRBJ2-5, with 8 bases identical to TRBD2. Looked up from germline, CDR1 is SNHLY and CDR2 is FYNNEI. Unmatched junction bases numbered 9, after V lost 8 bases and J lost 1 base. This CDR3 contains 15 residues. CDR3 DNA sequence: TGTGCCAGCCGGGCGGGGGGCCCTCTCCAAGAGACCCAGTACTTC. Amino acids: CASRAGGPLQETQYF.

The chain has TRBV3-1 (or the pseudogene TRBV3-2) and TRBJ2-7; TRBD2 matches at 14 bases. V dropped 1 base and J dropped 3; count of bases not matched to a gene: 14. The CDR3 is 20 residues long. Germline V gene sequence: CDR1 LGHDT, CDR2 YNNKEL (reference sequence). The CDR3 nucleotides are TGTGCCAGCAGCCAAGGGGTCCATGGACTAGCGGGGGGCTACCACTACGAGCAGTACTTC. Translation gives CASSQGVHGLAGGYHYEQYF.

The chain couples TRBV9 to TRBJ2-1; TRBD2 matches at 9 bases. Trimming cost V 3 bases and J 8 bases; bases outside gene matches: 12. The CDR3 length is 16 residues. Germline loops: CDR1 SGDLS, CDR2 YYNGEE. The CDR3 DNA follows: TGTGCCAGCAGCGCCCTTGGTGCGGGGGGGCAAGATGAGCAGTTCTTC. Translation gives CASSALGAGGQDEQFF.

To note about this clone: Other DNA sequences of this sample code for an identical CDR3. The chain has TRBV29-1 and TRBJ1-5, with D tentatively TRBD1 (6 bases). Trimming removed 6 bases from V and 0 bases from J, with 9 bases in between. Germline CDR1 SQVTM, CDR2 ANQGSEA. This CDR3 has 13 amino acids. The CDR3 region is CSVGQNSNQPQHF. CDR3 in DNA: TGCAGCGTAGGACAGAATAGCAATCAGCCCCAGCATTTT. The variable domain in full, completed from reference TRBV29-1 and TRBJ1-5, reads SAVISQKPSRDICQRGTSLTIQCQVDSQVTMMFWYRQQPGQSLTLIATANQGSEATYESGFVIDKFPISRPNLTFSTLTVSNMSPEDSSIYLCSVGQNSNQPQHFGDGTRLSIL.

The rearrangement links TRBV5-1 to TRBJ2-7; the D gene is possibly TRBD1 (6 bases). This CDR3 spans 14 amino acids. Trimming took 0 bases from V and 6 from J, leaving 13 bases between them. CDR1 and CDR2 from the germline V gene are SGHRS and YFSETQ. The chain's CDR3 is CASSLEQGASEQYF. Written as DNA, the CDR3 is TGCGCCAGCAGCTTGGAACAGGGAGCGTCCGAGCAGTACTTC.

The CDR3 protein is CASSHRDRASAQHF. In nucleotides, the CDR3 is TGTGCCAGCAGCCACCGGGACAGGGCGTCGGCCCAGCATTTT. The chain has TRBV7-2 and TRBJ1-5; 9 bases agree with TRBD1. Germline CDR1 is SGHTA and CDR2 is FQGNSA. The CDR3 runs to 14 residues. The V gene end was trimmed by 5 bases and the J gene end by 11 bases; junction bases not matched to a gene: 10.

The rearrangement uses TRBV4-2 and TRBJ2-3, with 10 bases aligning to TRBD2. Germline V lookup: CDR1 LGHNA, CDR2 YNFKEQ. With 0 bases clipped from V and 5 bases from J, the junction kept 11 bases outside the gene matches. The CDR3 runs 18 residues. CDR3 nucleotide sequence: TGTGCCAGCAGCCAAGATCGGTATCTGAGCGGGGGGGTAGATACGCAGTATTTT. Translation: CASSQDRYLSGGVDTQYF.

This clone appeared once. The chain links TRBV18 to TRBJ2-3; 7 positions match TRBD1. Germline lookup yields CDR1 KGHSH and CDR2 LQKENI. The CDR3 is made up of 14 amino acids. V dropped 5 bases and J dropped 8; count of bases not matched to a gene: 10. CDR3 in DNA: TGTGCCAGCTCAGACCGACAGGGTGAGGGTACGCAGTATTTT. Its translation is CASSDRQGEGTQYF.

The gene calls are TRBV18 and TRBJ1-5; a weak D match, TRBD1 (6 bases). The length of the CDR3 is 13 residues. Germline assignment: CDR1 KGHSH and CDR2 LQKENI. The V end was cut by 5 bases, the J end by 5 bases, with 10 bases between. CDR3 coding DNA: TGTGCCAGCTCAGAAAACAGGGATCAGCCCCAGCATTTT. It is translated as CASSENRDQPQHF.

CDR3 loop: CASSTGQGHQPQHF. DNA for the CDR3: TGTGCCAGTAGTACTGGACAGGGCCATCAGCCCCAGCATTTT. V is TRBV19 and J is TRBJ1-5; 8 bases fit TRBD1. The J segment lost 5 bases and the V segment lost 4 bases, leaving 4 bases of the junction unmatched. The CDR3 consists of 14 residues. Germline V lookup: CDR1 LNHDA, CDR2 SQIVND (reference sequence).

J is TRBJ1-5 and V is TRBV6-2 or TRBV6-3, with TRBD1 matching over 9 bases. Germline assignment: CDR1 MNHEY and CDR2 SVGEGT. CDR3 length: 16 amino acids. V lost 2 bases to trimming and J lost 9 bases; unmatched junction nucleotides: 11. CDR3 amino acids: CASSYQFTGGILPQHF. The DNA for the CDR3 is TGTGCCAGCAGTTACCAATTCACAGGGGGCATTTTGCCCCAGCATTTT.

This clone showed up just a few times. CDR3 DNA: TGTGCCAGCAGCTGGCAGGGCCAGGGCACTGAAGCTTTCTTT. Residues: CASSWQGQGTEAFF. This chain links TRBV3-1 (or the pseudogene TRBV3-2) with TRBJ1-1; a weak D match, TRBD1 (5 bases). The CDR3 sequence is 14 residues long. V was pared by 5 bases and J by 4 bases, with 14 bases between. Germline V lookup: CDR1 LGHDT, CDR2 YNNKEL (reference sequence).